This T cell receptor (beta chain) is drawn from a study of regulatory T cells in long-lasting Graves disease. Investigators prepared the TCR beta libraries by applying iRepertoire HTBI primers and Arm-PCR of CDR3 regions. Each CDR3 protein gets one entry after TCRdb re-called the multiplex PCR reads with MiXCR. The table lists approximately 400,000 distinct CDR3 sequences, around a sixth of them singletons, with 22% in the top ten. The CDR3 extends over 14 amino acids. The ends were cut back, 6 bases at V and 2 bases at J, with 11 bases in the middle. Regarding time point: newly diagnosed GD, antithyroid drugs for less than 3 months. PBMC-derived RNA was used for the TCR library.

The sequence came from a female donor with Graves disease. V is TRBV12-3 or TRBV12-4 and J is TRBJ2-4; D call uncertain. The sample was peripheral blood mononuclear cells (PBMCs), taken at new diagnosis, from a patient treated with antithyroid drugs. This CDR3 is CASSLWSTKNIQYF. In DNA, the CDR3 is TGTGCCAGCAGCCTCTGGTCAACCAAAAACATTCAGTACTTC.